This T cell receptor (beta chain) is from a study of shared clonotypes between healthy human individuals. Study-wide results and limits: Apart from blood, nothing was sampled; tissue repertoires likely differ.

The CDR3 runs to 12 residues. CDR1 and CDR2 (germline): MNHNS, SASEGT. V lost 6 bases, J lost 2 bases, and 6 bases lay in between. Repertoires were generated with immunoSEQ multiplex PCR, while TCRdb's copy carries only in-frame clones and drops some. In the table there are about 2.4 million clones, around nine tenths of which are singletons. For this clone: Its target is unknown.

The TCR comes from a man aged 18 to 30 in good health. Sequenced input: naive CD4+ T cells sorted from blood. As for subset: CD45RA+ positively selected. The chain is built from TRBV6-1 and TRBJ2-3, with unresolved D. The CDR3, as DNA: TGTGCCAGCAGGGATCACACAGATACGCAGTATTTT. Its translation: CASRDHTDTQYF.